The 26 T cell receptor beta chains given below trace back to one sample, sequenced in a study of post-analysis software for immune sequencing data. Study outcomes and limitations: Roughly 5 TRBV segments (TRBV5-6, TRBV5-1 and TRBV20-1 among them) occurred more frequently in patients than in controls.

For these TCRs, the target antigens are not known. Unique-molecular-identifier-tagged TCR beta cDNA libraries were used. TCRdb redid the calling of the PCR reads with MiXCR, one entry per CDR3 protein. The data hold 800,000 to 950,000 distinct CDR3 sequences, with about 50% observed a single time. Sequencing input: blood. Receptors originate from a girl between 5 and 17 years old with multiple sclerosis.

This chain joins TRBV11-2 and TRBJ2-4, with D uncertain. Judging by the DNA end, TRBJ2-7 fits better; the J call may be wrong. Looked up from germline, CDR1 is SGHAT and CDR2 is FQNNGV. This CDR3 is 14 amino acids long. This chain's CDR3 is CASSFTGSPHEQYF. DNA for the CDR3: TGTGCCAGCAGCTTCACCGGGTCCCCCCACGAGCAGTACTTC.

The chain has TRBV29-1 and TRBJ1-2; D gene ambiguous. The CDR3 totals 13 residues. The germline V gene encodes CDR1 SQVTM and CDR2 ANQGSEA. V was clipped by 4 bases and J by 3 bases, with 12 bases between them. The CDR3 DNA follows: TGCAGCGTTGTTTTTAGGGAGTACTATGGCTACACCTTC. This translates into CSVVFREYYGYTF. Drawing the rest from reference TRBV29-1 and TRBJ1-2, the complete variable domain is SAVISQKPSRDICQRGTSLTIQCQVDSQVTMMFWYRQQPGQSLTLIATANQGSEATYESGFVIDKFPISRPNLTFSTLTVSNMSPEDSSIYLCSVVFREYYGYTFGSGTRLTVV.

This clonotype was seen more than once but under ten times. The chain has TRBV20-1 and TRBJ2-1; the D is unclear. This CDR3 comprises 14 residues. Trimming pared 4 bases from V and 0 bases from J, leaving 10 bases between. Germline V gene lookup returns CDR1 DFQATT and CDR2 SNEGSKA (reference sequence). CDR3 sequence (DNA): TGCAGTGCTAAAGACTCGACCTCCTACAATGAGCAGTTCTTC. Translated, it gives CSAKDSTSYNEQFF.

The chain links TRBV7-9 to TRBJ1-1; D is undetermined. Trimming left V 5 bases short and J 3 bases short, with 10 bases between. The CDR3 is 13 amino acids. Germline V gives CDR1 SEHNR, CDR2 FQNEAQ (reference sequence). The CDR3 region is CASSAKWYTEAFF. The CDR3 coding sequence is TGTGCCAGCAGCGCTAAGTGGTACACTGAAGCTTTCTTT.

In its sample, this clonotype was seen a few times. The V call is TRBV4-1, the J call TRBJ2-7, with 7 bases that match TRBD1. The trim removed 3 bases at V and 2 bases at J, leaving 4 bases unmatched. CDR3 size: 14 residues. The germline CDR1 and CDR2 sequences are MGHRA and YSYEKL. CDR3 in amino acids: CASSHTGQTYEQYF. The CDR3 coding sequence is TGCGCCAGCAGCCACACGGGACAGACCTACGAGCAGTACTTC.

The V gene is TRBV7-3, the J gene TRBJ2-7; tentative D call: TRBD2 (6 bases). There are 14 residues in the CDR3. Trimming stripped 5 bases from V and 3 bases from J, with 14 bases between. Germline-derived CDR1 and CDR2 are SGHTA and FQGTGA. CDR3 sequence: CASSASPGDYEQYF. The CDR3 DNA reads TGTGCCAGCAGCGCCTCACCGGGAGACTACGAGCAGTACTTC.

Only a few counts were recorded for this clonotype. The CDR3 DNA follows: TGTGCCAGCAGCTTAGCGCGGGACCAATACAATGAGCAGTTCTTC. This sequence encodes CASSLARDQYNEQFF. The V call is TRBV7-2, the J call TRBJ2-1, with D possibly matching TRBD2 (6 bases). The germline CDR1 and CDR2 sequences are SGHTA and FQGNSA. V lost 0 bases, J lost 4 bases, and 10 bases lay in between. The CDR3 is made up of 15 amino acids. The full variable domain, with the rest looked up from reference TRBV7-2 and TRBJ2-1, is GAGVSQSPSNKVTEKGKDVELRCDPISGHTALYWYRQSLGQGLEFLIYFQGNSAPDKSGLPSDRFSAERTGGSVSTLTIQRTQQEDSAVYLCASSLARDQYNEQFFGPGTRLTVL.

V and J are TRBV6-1 and TRBJ1-6; TRBD1 matches at 8 bases. The CDR3 consists of 14 residues. Germline trimming cut 2 bases from V and 10 bases from J; bases unmatched to any gene: 4. Looked up from germline, CDR1 is MNHNS and CDR2 is SASEGT. CDR3 region: CASSERGDRSPLHF. In nucleotides, the CDR3 is TGTGCCAGCAGTGAACGAGGGGACAGGTCACCCCTCCACTTT.

This chain connects TRBV5-1 to TRBJ2-3; 12 bases are shared with TRBD2. Per the germline V gene, CDR1 is SGHRS and CDR2 is YFSETQ. CDR3 length: 20 amino acids. The J segment lost 0 bases and the V segment lost 2 bases, leaving 13 bases of the junction unmatched. Written as DNA, the CDR3 is TGCGCCAGCAGCTTTGGGCTAGCGGGAGGGAAAGCGACTAGCACAGATACGCAGTATTTT. It encodes CASSFGLAGGKATSTDTQYF.

The rearrangement uses TRBV27 and TRBJ1-2; 8 bases match TRBD1. Per the germline V gene, CDR1 is MNHEY and CDR2 is SMNVEV (reference sequence). The CDR3 runs 13 residues. Unmatched junction bases numbered 6, after V lost 4 bases and J lost 8 bases. CDR3 sequence reads: CASSYRTGQGYTF. CDR3 nucleotides: TGTGCCAGCAGTTACCGGACAGGGCAAGGCTACACCTTC.

The CDR3 DNA follows: TGCGCCAGCACATCACGAGCCTACGAGCAGTACTTC. It translates to CASTSRAYEQYF. This chain uses TRBV5-1 with TRBJ2-7; D not certain. CDR1 and CDR2 from the germline V gene are SGHRS and YFSETQ. V dropped 6 bases and J dropped 2 bases, with 9 bases sitting between them. This CDR3 is 12 amino acids long. Full variable domain (rest looked up from reference TRBV5-1 and TRBJ2-7): KAGVTQTPRYLIKTRGQQVTLSCSPISGHRSVSWYQQTPGQGLQFLFEYFSETQRNKGNFPGRFSGRQFSNSRSEMNVSTLELGDSALYLCASTSRAYEQYFGPGTRLTVT.

V usage is TRBV12-3 or TRBV12-4 and J usage is TRBJ2-1, with a weak D call TRBD1 (6 bases). The V gene lost 8 bases and the J gene lost 10 bases, with 21 bases spanning the gap. CDR3 length equals 14 residues. CDR3 region: CASHGDNRDQEQFF. The CDR3 bases are TGTGCCAGCCACGGGGACAACAGGGACCAGGAGCAGTTCTTC.

The chain links TRBV4-2 to TRBJ2-1; 9 positions match TRBD1. Germline V gene data show CDR1 as LGHNA and CDR2 as YNFKEQ. The CDR3 is made up of 14 amino acids. Trimming removed 4 bases from V and 6 bases from J; junction bases left unmatched: 4. Here the CDR3 DNA reads TGTGCCAGCAGCCGGGGGACAGGGACCAATGAGCAGTTCTTC. Protein: CASSRGTGTNEQFF.

The chain employs TRBV5-6 and TRBJ2-6; TRBD2 agrees at 10 bases. With 2 bases clipped from V and 0 bases from J, the junction kept 5 bases outside the gene matches. The CDR3 length is 18 residues. Per germline, CDR1 SGHDT and CDR2 YYEEEE. The CDR3 loop reads CASSLIAGGTSGANVLTF. DNA of the CDR3: TGTGCCAGCAGCTTAATAGCGGGGGGAACCTCTGGGGCCAACGTCCTGACTTTC.

The chain combines TRBV5-1 with TRBJ2-5; 10 bases align to TRBD2. The germline gives CDR1 SGHRS, CDR2 YFSETQ. The CDR3 loop spans 17 amino acids. The junction had 16 bases not matched to a gene; V was cut back by 7 bases and J by 4 bases. CDR3 DNA: TGCGCCAGCGCCCGAGGGGGGCTAGCGGGAGTCCTAGAGACCCAGTACTTC. Translation gives CASARGGLAGVLETQYF.

V is TRBV6-6 and J is TRBJ2-1, with 9 nucleotides matching TRBD1. Trimming cost V 2 bases and J 5 bases; bases outside gene matches: 4. The CDR3 covers 15 residues. Germline CDR1 is MNHNY and CDR2 is SVGAGI (reference sequence). The CDR3 coding sequence is TGTGCCAGCAGTTACGGGACAGGGATCAACAATGAGCAGTTCTTC. Translated, it gives CASSYGTGINNEQFF.

This clonotype turned up a few times. V and J are TRBV7-9 and TRBJ2-4; D is uncertain. Trimming removed 4 bases from V and 0 bases from J, with 16 bases in between. CDR1 is SEHNR, CDR2 FQNEAQ, per germline (reference sequence). The CDR3 totals 17 residues. The CDR3 nucleotides read TGTGCCAGCAGCTCAACGGACGGAATGCTAGCCAAAAACATTCAGTACTTC. Translating gives CASSSTDGMLAKNIQYF. The full variable domain, completed using reference TRBV7-9 and TRBJ2-4, is DTGVSQNPRHKITKRGQNVTFRCDPISEHNRLYWYRQTLGQGPEFLTYFQNEAQLEKSRLLSDRFSAERPKGSFSTLEIQRTEQGDSAMYLCASSSTDGMLAKNIQYFGAGTRLSVL.

The rearrangement joins TRBV29-1 to TRBJ2-5; tentative D call: TRBD2 (5 bases). The CDR3 extends over 14 amino acids. The V and J ends lost 7 bases and 12 bases respectively, with 27 bases between them. Germline CDR1 and CDR2: SQVTM and ANQGSEA. The CDR3 region has the DNA TGCAGCGCCCAAAGAGCGGACCACTACTACGAGAAGTACTTC. Encoded protein: CSAQRADHYYEKYF.

The chain links TRBV7-9 to TRBJ1-2; D uncertain. V gave up 6 bases and J gave up 4 bases, with 12 bases separating them. The CDR3 has 13 amino acids. CDR1 is SEHNR and CDR2 is FQNEAQ in the germline V gene (reference sequence). As DNA, the CDR3 is TGTGCCAGCAGGAATGGCAGCCCCTATGGCTACACCTTC. Amino acid sequence: CASRNGSPYGYTF.

The CDR3 DNA reads as TGTGCCAGCAGCTTAGACAGGGGCAAGCAGTACTTC. Translated, it gives CASSLDRGKQYF. The chain carries TRBV7-8 and TRBJ2-7, with TRBD1 matching 7 bases. CDR1 and CDR2 (germline): SGHVS, FQNEAQ. The J segment lost 8 bases and the V segment lost 1 base, leaving 2 bases of the junction unmatched. There are 12 residues in the CDR3.

The chain couples TRBV20-1 to TRBJ1-4; tentative D call: TRBD1 (5 bases). The CDR3 sequence is 12 residues long. Germline assignment: CDR1 DFQATT and CDR2 SNEGSKA (reference sequence). V was pared by 6 bases and J by 5 bases, with 10 bases between. CDR3 DNA: TGCAGTGCCATGGGGGGAAATGAAAAACTGTTTTTT. Protein sequence: CSAMGGNEKLFF.

This clonotype was detected many times. The rearrangement joins TRBV24-1 to TRBJ2-4, with D possibly TRBD1 on 6 matching bases. V was shortened by 2 bases and J by 0 bases, with 22 bases between the two germline ends. The CDR3 loop spans 20 amino acids. CDR1 and CDR2 (germline): KGHDR, SFDVKD. CDR3 nucleotides: TGTGCCACCAGTGATTCTCAACCACCTCAGGGGATTCTAGCCAAAAACATTCAGTACTTC. It is translated as CATSDSQPPQGILAKNIQYF.

The chain employs TRBV29-1 and TRBJ2-5; 8 bases line up with TRBD2. Per germline, CDR1 SQVTM and CDR2 ANQGSEA. The CDR3 has 13 residues. After removal of 2 bases from V and 3 bases from J, the junction contained 2 bases not matched to a gene. This chain's CDR3 is CSVEILAEETQYF. In nucleotides, the CDR3 is TGCAGCGTTGAAATACTAGCGGAAGAGACCCAGTACTTC. Together with reference TRBV29-1 and TRBJ2-5, the CDR3 gives the full variable domain: SAVISQKPSRDICQRGTSLTIQCQVDSQVTMMFWYRQQPGQSLTLIATANQGSEATYESGFVIDKFPISRPNLTFSTLTVSNMSPEDSSIYLCSVEILAEETQYFGPGTRLLVL.

The chain carries TRBV5-6 and TRBJ2-7, with D possibly matching TRBD2 (5 bases). Germline assignment: CDR1 SGHDT and CDR2 YYEEEE. V was cut by 2 bases and J by 6 bases, with 12 bases left in between. CDR3 length equals 13 residues. CDR3 nucleotides: TGTGCCAGCAGCTTAGCGGAACTTGGCGAGCAGTACTTC. Its translation is CASSLAELGEQYF. The variable domain in full, with the rest retrieved from reference TRBV5-6 and TRBJ2-7, is DAGVTQSPTHLIKTRGQQVTLRCSPKSGHDTVSWYQQALGQGPQFIFQYYEEEERQRGNFPDRFSGHQFPNYSSELNVNALLLGDSALYLCASSLAELGEQYFGPGTRLTVT.

As DNA, the CDR3 is TGTGCCAGCAGTTTACAACGGGGCTACGGGGGAGAGACCCAGTACTTC. As protein: CASSLQRGYGGETQYF. The J gene is TRBJ2-7, the V gene TRBV12-3 or TRBV12-4; possible D gene TRBD2, 6 bases. With the DNA end fitting TRBJ2-5 better, the J assignment may be wrong. The CDR3 sequence is 16 residues long.

This clonotype has only a few counts. V is TRBV15 and J is TRBJ2-6; D gene ambiguous. The CDR3 loop spans 13 amino acids. CDR1 and CDR2 (germline): LNHNV, YYDKDF (reference sequence). Deletions cut 5 bases from V and 5 bases from J, with 7 bases between. The CDR3 is CATSLLRANVLTF. Written as DNA, the CDR3 is TGTGCCACCAGCCTGCTTAGGGCCAACGTCCTGACTTTC.